This TCR beta chain was profiled in a study of regulatory T cells in long-lasting Graves disease. Regarding the study as a whole: Those with persistent disease had in common more public clonotypes (roughly 3,000) than new patients (approximately 970).

Indicated time point: newly diagnosed GD, antithyroid drugs for less than 3 months. Construction of the TCR library relied on RNA isolated from PBMCs. The CDR3 sequence is 14 residues long. The germline CDR1 and CDR2 sequences are SGHRS and YFSETQ. Losses at the gene ends were 3 bases for V and 7 bases for J; bases not matched to a gene: 4. To make TCR beta libraries, researchers used iRepertoire HTBI primers and Arm-PCR of CDR3 regions. Each CDR3 protein is one row after TCRdb ran MiXCR on the multiplex PCR reads. The sample has hundreds of thousands of distinct CDR3 sequences, 15% to 18% seen once. The table lists this clonotype with many counts. The antigen is undetermined.

This TCR was recovered from a female donor with Graves disease. The chain combines TRBV5-1 with TRBJ2-1; 10 positions agree with TRBD2. This sample comprised peripheral blood mononuclear cells (PBMCs), obtained at new diagnosis, from a patient treated with antithyroid drugs. CDR3 nucleotide sequence: TGCGCCAGCAGCTCTAGCGGGAGTCGGAATGAGCAGTTCTTC. It encodes CASSSSGSRNEQFF.